One and the same sample provided the 7 T cell receptor beta chains below, sequenced in a study of OX40 agonist ivuxolimab in advanced cancers. The library was built by means of the immunoSEQ multiplex PCR assay. This is the immuneACCESS table as TCRdb keeps it, with only in-frame sequences that have V and J called. A part of the clones is gone; compared with another copy, unresolved V genes explain less than half, and the rest is unexplained. The sample has around 70,000 clones on record, 85% of them singletons. 0.5% to 0.55% of the sample is in the top ten clones. Sample: CD4+ or CD8+ T cells sorted from blood, taken in a trial of the OX40 agonist ivuxolimab. The receptors derive from an adult with an advanced solid tumor such as melanoma, head and neck, liver or kidney cancer.

The chain is built from TRBV5-1 and TRBJ2-3, with a weak D call TRBD1 (6 bases). The germline V gene encodes CDR1 SGHRS and CDR2 YFSETQ. The V end was cut by 4 bases, the J end by 2 bases, with 14 bases between. The CDR3 sequence is 15 residues long. CDR3 DNA: TGCGCCAGCAGCCCGCGGCCGGGACACACAGATACGCAGTATTTT. It is translated as CASSPRPGHTDTQYF.

As concerns this clone: Other DNA sequences within the sample encode an identical CDR3. The gene calls are TRBV25-1 and TRBJ2-7, with 8 bases fitting TRBD1. J lost 5 bases, V lost 4 bases, and 7 bases had no gene match. Per the germline V gene, CDR1 is MGHDK and CDR2 is SYGVNS. This CDR3 is 14 amino acids long. CDR3: CASSGQRQGNEQYF. As DNA, the CDR3 is TGTGCCAGCAGTGGTCAGAGACAGGGGAACGAGCAGTACTTC.

This chain joins TRBV13 and TRBJ1-5; D possibly corresponds to TRBD1 (6 bases). The CDR3 consists of 16 residues. V was clipped by 3 bases and J by 1 base, with 13 bases between them. Looked up from germline, CDR1 is PRHDT and CDR2 is FYEKMQ (reference sequence). The CDR3 DNA follows: TGTGCCAGCAGCTTGGGGCAGGGGACCAGCAATCAGCCCCAGCATTTT. It translates to CASSLGQGTSNQPQHF.

The CDR3, as DNA: TGTGCCAGCAGCCTACAGGGGGCCCTATACGAGCAGTACTTC. Encoded protein: CASSLQGALYEQYF. The V call is TRBV7-2, the J call TRBJ2-7; 9 nucleotides line up with TRBD1. The germline CDR1 and CDR2 sequences are SGHTA and FQGNSA. The CDR3 contains 14 residues. J gave up 4 bases and V 5 bases, and 6 bases lay outside the gene matches.

The J gene is TRBJ1-5, the V gene TRBV19, with D unclear. The V gene's germline CDR1 is LNHDA and CDR2 SQIVND (reference sequence). The germline V and J ends were trimmed by 2 bases and 0 bases, with 8 bases remaining between them. This CDR3 is 15 amino acids long. CDR3 region: CASSISGLSNQPQHF. The CDR3 DNA reads TGTGCCAGTAGTATAAGTGGACTTAGCAATCAGCCCCAGCATTTT. Looking up the rest from reference TRBV19 and TRBJ1-5 gives the full variable domain: DGGITQSPKYLFRKEGQNVTLSCEQNLNHDAMYWYRQDPGQGLRLIYYSQIVNDFQKGDIAEGYSVSREKKESFPLTVTSAQKNPTAFYLCASSISGLSNQPQHFGDGTRLSIL.

The chain links TRBV9 to TRBJ1-2; 7 bases agree with TRBD1. Germline CDR1 and CDR2: SGDLS and YYNGEE. CDR3 size: 15 residues. After removal of 0 bases from V and 3 bases from J, the junction contained 5 bases not matched to a gene. The chain's CDR3 is CASSVATGQHYGYTF. Written as DNA, the CDR3 is TGTGCCAGCAGCGTAGCGACAGGGCAGCACTATGGCTACACCTTC.

The CDR3 DNA is TGTGCCAGCAGGTGGGACAGGGCATTATCCGGGGAGCTGTTTTTT. This encodes CASRWDRALSGELFF. This chain uses TRBV2 with TRBJ2-2, with 9 bases aligning to TRBD1. The CDR3 runs to 15 residues. CDR1 is SNHLY, CDR2 FYNNEI, per germline. V gave up 6 bases and J gave up 6 bases; unmatched junction bases: 8.